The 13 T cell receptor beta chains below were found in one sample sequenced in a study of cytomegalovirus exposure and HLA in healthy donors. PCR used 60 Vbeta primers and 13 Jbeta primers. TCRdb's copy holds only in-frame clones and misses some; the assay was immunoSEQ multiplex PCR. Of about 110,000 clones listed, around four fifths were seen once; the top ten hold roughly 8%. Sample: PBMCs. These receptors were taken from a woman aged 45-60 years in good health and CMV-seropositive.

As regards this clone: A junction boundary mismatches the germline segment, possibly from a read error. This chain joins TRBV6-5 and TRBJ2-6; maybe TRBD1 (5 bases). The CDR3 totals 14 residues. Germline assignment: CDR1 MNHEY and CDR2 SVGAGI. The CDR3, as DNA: TGTGCCAGCAGTCCCCCGGCTGGGGCCAACGGCCTGACTTTC. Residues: CASSPPAGANGLTF.

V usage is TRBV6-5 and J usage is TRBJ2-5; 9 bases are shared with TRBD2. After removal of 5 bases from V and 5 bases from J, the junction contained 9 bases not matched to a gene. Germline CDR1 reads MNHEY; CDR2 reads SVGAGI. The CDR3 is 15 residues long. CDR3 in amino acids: CASSPGLARRETQYF. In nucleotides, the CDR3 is TGTGCCAGCAGTCCGGGACTAGCCCGGAGGGAGACCCAGTACTTC.

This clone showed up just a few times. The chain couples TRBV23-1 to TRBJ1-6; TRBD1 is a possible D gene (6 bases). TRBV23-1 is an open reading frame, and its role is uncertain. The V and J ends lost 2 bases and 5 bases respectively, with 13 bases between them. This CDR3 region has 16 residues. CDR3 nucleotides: TGCGCCAGCAGTCAAACCGGGACACGGAATAATTCACCCCTCCACTTT. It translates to CASSQTGTRNNSPLHF.

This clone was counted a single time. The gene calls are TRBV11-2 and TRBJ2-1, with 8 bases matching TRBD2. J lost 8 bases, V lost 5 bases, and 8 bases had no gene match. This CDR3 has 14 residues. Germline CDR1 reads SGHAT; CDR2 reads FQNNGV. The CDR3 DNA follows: TGTGCCAGCAGCGGCGGGGGGCATGTCTATGAGCAGTTCTTC. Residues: CASSGGGHVYEQFF.

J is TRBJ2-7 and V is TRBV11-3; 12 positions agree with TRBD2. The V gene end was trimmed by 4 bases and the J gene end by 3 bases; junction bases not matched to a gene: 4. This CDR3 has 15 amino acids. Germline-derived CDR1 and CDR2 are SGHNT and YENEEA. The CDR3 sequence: CASSSGLAGGYEQYF. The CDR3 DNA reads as TGTGCCAGCAGCTCGGGACTAGCGGGTGGCTACGAGCAGTACTTC.

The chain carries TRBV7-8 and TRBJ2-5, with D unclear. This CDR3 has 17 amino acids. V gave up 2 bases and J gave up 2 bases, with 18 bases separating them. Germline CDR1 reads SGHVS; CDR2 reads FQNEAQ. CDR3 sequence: CASSLIPGHLLQETQYF. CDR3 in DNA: TGTGCCAGCAGCTTAATCCCCGGTCATCTCCTTCAAGAGACCCAGTACTTC.

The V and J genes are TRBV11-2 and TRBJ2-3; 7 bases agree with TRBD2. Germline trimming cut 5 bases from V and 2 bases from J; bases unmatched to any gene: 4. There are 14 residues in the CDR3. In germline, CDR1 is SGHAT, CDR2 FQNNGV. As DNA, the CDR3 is TGTGCCAGCAGCCCCAGGGACTACACAGATACGCAGTATTTT. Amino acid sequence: CASSPRDYTDTQYF. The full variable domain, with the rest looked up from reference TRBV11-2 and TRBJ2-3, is EAGVAQSPRYKIIEKRQSVAFWCNPISGHATLYWYQQILGQGPKLLIQFQNNGVVDDSQLPKDRFSAERLKGVDSTLKIQPAKLEDSAVYLCASSPRDYTDTQYFGPGTRLTVL.

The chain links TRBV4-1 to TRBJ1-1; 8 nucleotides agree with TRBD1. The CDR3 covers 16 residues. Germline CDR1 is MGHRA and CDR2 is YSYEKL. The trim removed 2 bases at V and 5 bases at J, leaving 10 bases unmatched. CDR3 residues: CASSQSHGRQGTEAFF. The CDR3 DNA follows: TGCGCCAGCAGCCAATCCCATGGTCGACAGGGGACTGAAGCTTTCTTT.

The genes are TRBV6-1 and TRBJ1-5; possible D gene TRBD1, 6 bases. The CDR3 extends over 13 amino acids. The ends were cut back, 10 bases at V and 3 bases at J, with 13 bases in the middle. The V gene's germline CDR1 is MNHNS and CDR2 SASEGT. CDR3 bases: TGTGCCACGAACCAGGGGTTCAATCAGCCCCAGCATTTT. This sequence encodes CATNQGFNQPQHF.

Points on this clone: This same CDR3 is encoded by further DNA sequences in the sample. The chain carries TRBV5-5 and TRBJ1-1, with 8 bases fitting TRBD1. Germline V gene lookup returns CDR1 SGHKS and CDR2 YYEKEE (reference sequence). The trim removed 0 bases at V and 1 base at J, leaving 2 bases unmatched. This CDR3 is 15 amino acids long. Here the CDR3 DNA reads TGTGCCAGCAGCTTGGAAGGACAGGGGAACACTGAAGCTTTCTTT. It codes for CASSLEGQGNTEAFF.

CDR3 residues: CASSSQGVADSQYF. In DNA form, the CDR3 reads TGTGCCAGCAGCTCACAGGGGGTGGCGGACAGTCAGTACTTC. V usage is TRBV7-2 and J usage is TRBJ2-4, with 8 bases lining up with TRBD1. The ends lost 4 bases at V and 12 bases at J; junction bases unmatched: 11. The CDR3 is made up of 14 amino acids. Germline CDR1 SGHTA, CDR2 FQGNSA.

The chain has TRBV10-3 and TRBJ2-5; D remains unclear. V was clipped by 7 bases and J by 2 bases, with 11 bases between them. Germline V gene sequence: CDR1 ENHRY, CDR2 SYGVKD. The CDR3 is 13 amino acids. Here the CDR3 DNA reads TGTGCCATCACCCCCGAGATTCAAGAGACCCAGTACTTC. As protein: CAITPEIQETQYF.

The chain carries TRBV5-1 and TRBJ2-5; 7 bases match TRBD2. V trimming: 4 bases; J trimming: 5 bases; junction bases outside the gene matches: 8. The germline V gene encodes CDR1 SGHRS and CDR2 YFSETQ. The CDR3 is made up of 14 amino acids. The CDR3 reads CASSPGTNEETQYF. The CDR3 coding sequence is TGCGCCAGCAGCCCCGGGACTAACGAGGAGACCCAGTACTTC.